This T cell receptor (beta chain) emerged from a study of blood T cell repertoires in COVID-19. Study-level background: Nucleic acid was either cDNA or gDNA, and it came from T cells, B-cell-depleted T cells, or PBMCs.

The ends lost 4 bases at V and 6 bases at J; junction bases unmatched: 6. Germline CDR1 reads LGHDT; CDR2 reads YNNKEL (reference sequence). This CDR3 is 14 amino acids long. Sequencing used immunoSEQ multiplex PCR; TCRdb keeps in-frame clones, though not all of them. The data show 240,000 or so clones, 86% seen once. Of note for this clone: Other DNA sequences in the same sample also yield this CDR3.

The receptor was derived from a woman in her fifties or sixties who had recovered from COVID-19. The chain couples TRBV3-1 (or the pseudogene TRBV3-2) to TRBJ2-7, with 10 bases that match TRBD2. Sequenced input: PBMCs or T cells enriched from blood (not recorded which). CDR3 bases: TGTGCCAGCAGCCTTGGGCTAGCGGGAGTCGAGCAGTACTTC. This translates into CASSLGLAGVEQYF.